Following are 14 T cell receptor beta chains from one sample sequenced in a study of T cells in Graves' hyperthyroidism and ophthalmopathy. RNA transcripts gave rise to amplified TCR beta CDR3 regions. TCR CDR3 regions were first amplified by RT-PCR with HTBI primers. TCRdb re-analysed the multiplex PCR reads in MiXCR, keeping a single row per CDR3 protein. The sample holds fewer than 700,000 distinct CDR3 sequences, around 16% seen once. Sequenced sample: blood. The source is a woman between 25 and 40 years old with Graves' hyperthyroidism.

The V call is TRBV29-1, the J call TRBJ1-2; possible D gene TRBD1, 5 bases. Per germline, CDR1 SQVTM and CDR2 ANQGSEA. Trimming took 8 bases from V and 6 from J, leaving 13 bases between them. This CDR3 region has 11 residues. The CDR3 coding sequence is TGCAGCTGGGGGACCAGTAATGGCTACACCTTC. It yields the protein CSWGTSNGYTF.

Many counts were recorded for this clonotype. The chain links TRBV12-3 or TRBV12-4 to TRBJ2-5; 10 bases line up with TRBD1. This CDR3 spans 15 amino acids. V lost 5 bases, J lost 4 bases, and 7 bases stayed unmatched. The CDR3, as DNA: TGTGCCAGCAGTCCCGACAGGGGGCTCCGAGAGACCCAGTACTTC. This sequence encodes CASSPDRGLRETQYF.

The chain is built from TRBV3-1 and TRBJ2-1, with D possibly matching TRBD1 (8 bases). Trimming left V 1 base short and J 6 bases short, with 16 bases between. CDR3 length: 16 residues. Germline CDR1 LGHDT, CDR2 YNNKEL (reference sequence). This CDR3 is CASSQAGGRGPNEQFF. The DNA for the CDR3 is TGTGCCAGCAGCCAAGCGGGGGGCAGGGGGCCCAATGAGCAGTTCTTC.

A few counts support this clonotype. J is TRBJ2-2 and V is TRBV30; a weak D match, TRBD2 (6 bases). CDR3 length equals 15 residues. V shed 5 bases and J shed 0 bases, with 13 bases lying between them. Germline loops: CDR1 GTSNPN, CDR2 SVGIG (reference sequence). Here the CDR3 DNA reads TGTGCCTGGGGCGGAGGGCTAACGAACACCGGGGAGCTGTTTTTT. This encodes CAWGGGLTNTGELFF.

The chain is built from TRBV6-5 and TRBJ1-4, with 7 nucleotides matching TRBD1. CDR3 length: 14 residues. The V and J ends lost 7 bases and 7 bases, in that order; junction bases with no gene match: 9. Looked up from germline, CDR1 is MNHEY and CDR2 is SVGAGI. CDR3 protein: CASILDRVSEKLFF. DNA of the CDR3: TGTGCCAGCATTCTCGACAGGGTCAGTGAAAAACTGTTTTTT.

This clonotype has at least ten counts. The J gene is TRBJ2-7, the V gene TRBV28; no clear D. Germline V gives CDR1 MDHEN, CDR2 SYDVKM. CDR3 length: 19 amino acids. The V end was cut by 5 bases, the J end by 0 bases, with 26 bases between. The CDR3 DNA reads TGTGCCAGCAGTGCACAAAGGAGAGTTAGACCCGAGAGCTCCTACGAGCAGTACTTC. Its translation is CASSAQRRVRPESSYEQYF. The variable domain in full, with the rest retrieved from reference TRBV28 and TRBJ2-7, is DVKVTQSSRYLVKRTGEKVFLECVQDMDHENMFWYRQDPGLGLRLIYFSYDVKMKEKGDIPEGYSVSREKKERFSLILESASTNQTSMYLCASSAQRRVRPESSYEQYFGPGTRLTVT.

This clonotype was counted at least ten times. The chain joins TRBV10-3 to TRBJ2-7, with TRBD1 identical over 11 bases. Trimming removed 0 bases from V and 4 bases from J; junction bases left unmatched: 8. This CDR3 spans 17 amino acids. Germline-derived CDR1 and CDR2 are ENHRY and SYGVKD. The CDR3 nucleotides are TGTGCCATCAGTGAGTCGGGTATTGGGACAGGGGGATACGAGCAGTACTTC. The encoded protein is CAISESGIGTGGYEQYF.

The CDR3 is CASCQGGGPHNEQFF. In nucleotides, the CDR3 is TGCGCCAGCTGCCAGGGGGGAGGGCCTCACAATGAGCAGTTCTTC. V usage is TRBV5-1 and J usage is TRBJ2-1, with D perhaps TRBD1 or TRBD2 (7 bases each). Germline-derived CDR1 and CDR2 are SGHRS and YFSETQ. The CDR3 is 15 residues long. Trimming shortened V by 7 bases and J by 5 bases, and 19 bases separated the two germline ends.

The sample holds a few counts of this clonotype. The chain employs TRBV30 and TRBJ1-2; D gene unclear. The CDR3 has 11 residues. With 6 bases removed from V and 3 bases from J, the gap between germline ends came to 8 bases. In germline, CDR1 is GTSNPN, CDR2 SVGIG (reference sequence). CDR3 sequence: CACIGHYGYTF. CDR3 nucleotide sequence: TGTGCCTGCATCGGACACTATGGCTACACCTTC.

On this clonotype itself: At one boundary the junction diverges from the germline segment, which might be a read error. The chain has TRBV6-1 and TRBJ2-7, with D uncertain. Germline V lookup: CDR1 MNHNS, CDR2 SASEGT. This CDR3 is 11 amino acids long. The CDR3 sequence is CTSSSSSEQYF. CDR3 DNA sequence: TGTACCAGCAGTTCAAGTTCCGAGCAGTACTTC.

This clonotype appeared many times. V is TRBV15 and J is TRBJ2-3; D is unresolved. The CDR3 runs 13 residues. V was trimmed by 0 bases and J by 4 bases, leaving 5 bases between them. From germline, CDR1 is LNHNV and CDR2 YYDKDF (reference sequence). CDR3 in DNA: TGTGCCACCAGCAGAGATCAGGCAGATACGCAGTATTTT. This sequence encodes CATSRDQADTQYF.

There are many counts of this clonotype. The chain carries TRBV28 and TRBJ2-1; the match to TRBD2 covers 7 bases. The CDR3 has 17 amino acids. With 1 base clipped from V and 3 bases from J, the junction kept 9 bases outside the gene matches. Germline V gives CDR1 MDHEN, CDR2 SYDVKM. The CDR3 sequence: CASSLSLGSGVYNEQFF. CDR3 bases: TGTGCCAGCAGTTTATCCCTCGGGAGCGGGGTCTACAATGAGCAGTTCTTC.

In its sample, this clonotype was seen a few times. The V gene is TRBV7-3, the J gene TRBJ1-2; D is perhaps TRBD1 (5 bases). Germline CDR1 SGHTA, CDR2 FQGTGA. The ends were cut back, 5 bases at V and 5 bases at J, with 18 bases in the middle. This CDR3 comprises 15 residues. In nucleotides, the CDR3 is TGTGCCAGCAGCGCTGTTCCGGGACCTTCTTATGGCTACACCTTC. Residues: CASSAVPGPSYGYTF. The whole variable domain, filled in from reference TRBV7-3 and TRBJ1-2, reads GAGVSQTPSNKVTEKGKYVELRCDPISGHTALYWYRQSLGQGPEFLIYFQGTGAADDSGLPNDRFFAVRPEGSVSTLKIQRTERGDSAVYLCASSAVPGPSYGYTFGSGTRLTVV.

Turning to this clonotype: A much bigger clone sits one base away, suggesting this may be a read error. The CDR3 is CASSGTGHDERYF. DNA of the CDR3: TGCGCCAGCAGCGGGACAGGGCATGACGAGCGGTACTTC. V usage is TRBV5-1 and J usage is TRBJ2-7; TRBD1 matches 9 bases. The CDR3 contains 13 residues. Germline CDR1 is SGHRS and CDR2 is YFSETQ.